The rows below give T cell receptor beta chains drawn from one sample of a study of technical replicates of blood from a handful of donors. Only in-frame clones appear in the TCRdb table, and some are missing; sequencing was by immunoSEQ multiplex PCR. The sample consists of approximately 79,000 clones, 93% of them appearing once. The sample consisted of T cells isolated from PBMCs. These receptors all stem from a human donor in good health. Both conserved end residues are part of each CDR3. A D gene is named only where the DNA matches it firmly. The size entry is marked missing in some rows and otherwise reads once, few, many or a size class.

J gene: TRBJ2-2
V gene: TRBV7-8
D gene: .
clone size: .
CDR3 DNA: TGTGCCAGCAGCTTAGCGGGAGGGAACACCGGGGAGCTGTTTTTT
CDR3 protein: CASSLAGGNTGELFF

J gene: TRBJ1-1
V gene: TRBV30
D gene: .
clone size: .
CDR3 DNA: TGTGCCTGGAGGACCCCAGGGAACACTGAAGCTTTCTTT
CDR3 protein: CAWRTPGNTEAFF

J gene: TRBJ2-1
V gene: TRBV11-3
D gene: .
clone size: .
CDR3 DNA: TGTGCCAGCAGCTTAGATAGCGGACAATCCTACAATGAGCAGTTCTTC
CDR3 protein: CASSLDSGQSYNEQFF

J gene: TRBJ1-1
V gene: TRBV9
D gene: .
clone size: once
CDR3 DNA: TGTGCCAGCAGCAAGGGGGGGCTCGGGGGTGAAGCTTTCTTT
CDR3 protein: CASSKGGLGGEAFF

J gene: TRBJ2-1
V gene: TRBV5-6
D gene: TRBD2
clone size: .
CDR3 DNA: TGTGCCAGCAGCTTGGCGCTAGCGGACAATGAGCAGTTCTTC
CDR3 protein: CASSLALADNEQFF

J gene: TRBJ2-3
V gene: TRBV10-3
D gene: TRBD1
clone size: .
CDR3 DNA: TGTGCCATCAGGGGGACAGGGGGCACAGATACGCAGTATTTT
CDR3 protein: CAIRGTGGTDTQYF

J gene: TRBJ2-7
V gene: TRBV2
D gene: TRBD2
clone size: .
CDR3 DNA: TGTGCCAGGACAGTTGGGACTAGCAACGAGCAGTACTTC
CDR3 protein: CARTVGTSNEQYF

J gene: TRBJ1-2
V gene: TRBV28
D gene: TRBD1
clone size: .
CDR3 DNA: TGTGCCAGCAGATCCATTCAGAACCGGGACAGCAACTATGGCTACACCTTC
CDR3 protein: CASRSIQNRDSNYGYTF

J gene: TRBJ2-1
V gene: TRBV5-4
D gene: .
clone size: .
CDR3 DNA: TGTGCCAGCAGCTTGGTCTCGGGGTACAATGAGCAGTTCTTC
CDR3 protein: CASSLVSGYNEQFF

J gene: TRBJ2-1
V gene: TRBV5-6
D gene: .
clone size: .
CDR3 DNA: TGTGCCAGCAGCTGGGGCGACTCCTACAATGAGCAGTTCTTC
CDR3 protein: CASSWGDSYNEQFF

J gene: TRBJ2-1
V gene: TRBV20-1
D gene: .
clone size: .
CDR3 DNA: TGCAGTGCTAGAGATAGCTATGAGCAGTTCTTC
CDR3 protein: CSARDSYEQFF

J gene: TRBJ1-1
V gene: TRBV10-3
D gene: TRBD1
clone size: .
CDR3 DNA: TGTGCCAATGGACAGGGTTCTGAAGCTTTCTTT
CDR3 protein: CANGQGSEAFF

J gene: TRBJ2-3
V gene: TRBV7-6
D gene: TRBD1
clone size: .
CDR3 DNA: TGTGCCAGCAGCTTGGGACAGGGTCGAGATACGCAGTATTTT
CDR3 protein: CASSLGQGRDTQYF

J gene: TRBJ2-7
V gene: TRBV15
D gene: TRBD1
clone size: .
CDR3 DNA: TGTGCCACCAGCAGATTCACAGGGGCTCACGAGTACTTC
CDR3 protein: CATSRFTGAHEYF

J gene: TRBJ1-2
V gene: TRBV6-6
D gene: TRBD1
clone size: .
CDR3 DNA: TGTGCCAGCAGTTATTACCCAGGGGGCATCTACGGCTACACCTTC
CDR3 protein: CASSYYPGGIYGYTF

J gene: TRBJ2-3
V gene: TRBV6-1
D gene: .
clone size: once
CDR3 DNA: TGTGCCAGTCAGACAGTCTTCACAGATACGCAGTATTTT
CDR3 protein: CASQTVFTDTQYF